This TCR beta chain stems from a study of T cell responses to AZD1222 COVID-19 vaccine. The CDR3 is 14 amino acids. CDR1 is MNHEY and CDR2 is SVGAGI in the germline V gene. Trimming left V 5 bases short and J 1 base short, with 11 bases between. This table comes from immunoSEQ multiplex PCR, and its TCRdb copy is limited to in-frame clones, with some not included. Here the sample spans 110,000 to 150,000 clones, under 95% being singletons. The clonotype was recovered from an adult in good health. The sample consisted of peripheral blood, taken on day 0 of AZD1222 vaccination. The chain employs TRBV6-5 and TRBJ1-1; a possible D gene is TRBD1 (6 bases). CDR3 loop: CASSHTGRNTEAFF. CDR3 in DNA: TGTGCCAGCAGTCACACAGGGAGGAACACTGAAGCTTTCTTT.